This TCR beta chain is drawn from a study of blood T cell repertoires in COVID-19. Study-wide background: Researchers got acute and convalescent COVID-19 samples from the United States, Italy and Spain.

Original data processing: Amplification of reference gene primers was used by the study to estimate nucleated cell counts. Clones were sequenced by immunoSEQ multiplex PCR, and TCRdb holds only the in-frame ones, with some missing. D and trimming were read from the DNA, whereas the V and J calls and clone size are those reported in that table. The table records around 140,000 clones, 81% of them present only once. The length of the CDR3 is 16 residues. Germline V gives CDR1 SGHKS, CDR2 YYEKEE (reference sequence). J was trimmed by 2 bases and V by 9 bases; bases with no gene match: 11. The sample consisted of peripheral blood. This chain links TRBV5-5 with TRBJ2-7; 13 nucleotides line up with TRBD2. This TCR derives from a human donor in a cohort sampled during active COVID-19. This chain's CDR3 is CATGLAGVSPTYEQYF. The CDR3 DNA follows: TGTGCCACCGGACTAGCGGGAGTTTCTCCAACCTACGAGCAGTACTTC.